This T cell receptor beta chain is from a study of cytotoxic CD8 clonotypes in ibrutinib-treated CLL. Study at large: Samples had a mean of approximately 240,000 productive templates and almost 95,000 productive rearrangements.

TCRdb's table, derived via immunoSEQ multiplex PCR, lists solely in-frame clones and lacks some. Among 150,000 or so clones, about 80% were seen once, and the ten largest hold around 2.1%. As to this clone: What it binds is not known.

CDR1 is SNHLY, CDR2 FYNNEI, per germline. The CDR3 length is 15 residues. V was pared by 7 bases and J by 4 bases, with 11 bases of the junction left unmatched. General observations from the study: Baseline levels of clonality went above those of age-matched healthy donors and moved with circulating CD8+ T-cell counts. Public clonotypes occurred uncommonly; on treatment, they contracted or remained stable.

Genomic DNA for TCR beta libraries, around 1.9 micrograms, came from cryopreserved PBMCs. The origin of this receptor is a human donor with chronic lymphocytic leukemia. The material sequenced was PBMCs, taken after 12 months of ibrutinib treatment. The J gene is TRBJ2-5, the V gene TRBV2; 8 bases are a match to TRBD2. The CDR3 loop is CASKGNGGAAETQYF. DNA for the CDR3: TGTGCCAGCAAGGGGAACGGGGGGGCGGCAGAGACCCAGTACTTC.